The next 22 T cell receptor beta chains were all read from a single sample in a study of T cell responses to AZD1222 COVID-19 vaccine. Clones were sequenced by immunoSEQ multiplex PCR, and TCRdb holds only the in-frame ones, with some missing. The table records some 100,000 clones, less than 90% of them present only once. The specimen was peripheral blood, collected on day 0 of AZD1222 vaccination. All receptors derive from an adult in good health.

The gene calls are TRBV7-9 and TRBJ2-2; TRBD2 is a possible D gene (5 bases). The V gene's germline CDR1 is SEHNR and CDR2 FQNEAQ (reference sequence). The CDR3 consists of 14 residues. The V gene lost 8 bases and the J gene lost 0 bases, with 10 bases spanning the gap. CDR3 region: CASGRTANTGELFF. DNA for the CDR3: TGTGCCAGCGGGCGGACTGCGAACACCGGGGAGCTGTTTTTT.

The genes are TRBV19 and TRBJ1-1, with no clear D. CDR1 is LNHDA, CDR2 SQIVND, per germline (reference sequence). The germline V and J ends were trimmed by 3 bases and 5 bases, with 13 bases remaining between them. The CDR3 contains 14 residues. The CDR3 DNA reads as TGTGCCAGTAGTATCTCCCTGACTGGGACTGAAGCTTTCTTT. This encodes CASSISLTGTEAFF.

The V gene is TRBV5-6, the J gene TRBJ2-1; D not resolved. The germline CDR1 and CDR2 sequences are SGHDT and YYEEEE. Trimming took 3 bases from V and 10 from J, leaving 20 bases between them. The CDR3 extends over 15 amino acids. The CDR3 DNA sequence: TGTGCCAGCAGCTCCGGCGGTAGGAGATGGGAAGAGCAGTTCTTC. Protein product: CASSSGGRRWEEQFF.

This clone was counted a single time. The rearrangement links TRBV19 to TRBJ2-3, with 14 positions matching TRBD2. V lost 4 bases, J lost 3 bases, and 3 bases stayed unmatched. CDR1 and CDR2 (germline): LNHDA, SQIVND (reference sequence). This CDR3 spans 16 amino acids. CDR3 DNA: TGTGCCAGTAGTACCGGGACTAGCGGGAGAACAGATACGCAGTATTTT. Translation gives CASSTGTSGRTDTQYF.

This chain uses TRBV3-1 (or the pseudogene TRBV3-2) with TRBJ2-7; TRBD1 or TRBD2 may be the D gene (5 bases each). Germline-derived CDR1 and CDR2 are LGHDT and YNNKEL (reference sequence). CDR3 length: 16 amino acids. V gave up 1 base and J gave up 3 bases, with 16 bases separating them. CDR3 in amino acids: CASSQGGLGLRYEQYF. The CDR3 DNA is TGTGCCAGCAGCCAAGGGGGGTTAGGGTTGCGCTACGAGCAGTACTTC.

The rearrangement uses TRBV9 and TRBJ2-7, with TRBD2 identical over 8 bases. J gave up 2 bases and V 3 bases, and 4 bases lay outside the gene matches. The CDR3 is made up of 14 amino acids. In germline, CDR1 is SGDLS, CDR2 YYNGEE. The CDR3 sequence: CASSATSGTYEQYF. The CDR3 DNA sequence: TGTGCCAGCAGCGCCACTAGCGGTACCTACGAGCAGTACTTC. Complete variable domain (other parts from reference TRBV9 and TRBJ2-7): DSGVTQTPKHLITATGQRVTLRCSPRSGDLSVYWYQQSLDQGLQFLIQYYNGEERAKGNILERFSAQQFPDLHSELNLSSLELGDSALYFCASSATSGTYEQYFGPGTRLTVT.

This CDR3 reads CASSQREATDTQYF. CDR3 DNA: TGTGCCAGCAGCCAGCGGGAGGCCACAGATACGCAGTATTTT. The chain links TRBV7-8 to TRBJ2-3, with 9 nucleotides matching TRBD2. Germline lookup yields CDR1 SGHVS and CDR2 FQNEAQ. The CDR3 is 14 amino acids. V lost 5 bases and J lost 2; bases outside the gene matches: 2.

This sequence joins TRBV30 and TRBJ1-5; D might be TRBD1 (6 bases). The CDR3 totals 15 residues. Trimming cost V 4 bases and J 1 base, with 14 bases left between them. Per germline, CDR1 GTSNPN and CDR2 SVGIG (reference sequence). The CDR3 DNA follows: TGTGCCTGGAATAGGCAGGGGACGAGCAATCAGCCCCAGCATTTT. Protein: CAWNRQGTSNQPQHF.

The chain's CDR3 is CASRGRLNTEAFF. In DNA, the CDR3 is TGTGCCAGCAGGGGACGGTTGAACACTGAAGCTTTCTTT. The chain employs TRBV2 and TRBJ1-1, with a possible D match to TRBD1 (5 bases). This CDR3 contains 13 residues. Germline assignment: CDR1 SNHLY and CDR2 FYNNEI. V gave up 6 bases and J gave up 0 bases, with 8 bases separating them.

The CDR3: CASSLRDTNNEQFF. The CDR3 DNA follows: TGCGCCAGCAGCTTGCGGGACACTAACAATGAGCAGTTCTTC. This chain uses TRBV5-1 with TRBJ2-1, with D perhaps TRBD1 (6 bases). Trimming left V 1 base short and J 5 bases short, with 10 bases between. Germline V gene data show CDR1 as SGHRS and CDR2 as YFSETQ. The CDR3 extends over 14 amino acids.

V and J are TRBV7-8 and TRBJ2-2, with TRBD1 matching 10 bases. V trimming: 5 bases; J trimming: 7 bases; junction bases outside the gene matches: 7. The CDR3 totals 15 residues. Germline V lookup: CDR1 SGHVS, CDR2 FQNEAQ. CDR3 amino acids: CASSRGTGEGGELFF. The CDR3 nucleotides read TGTGCCAGCAGCCGTGGGACAGGGGAGGGCGGGGAGCTGTTTTTT.

The V gene is TRBV3-1 (or the pseudogene TRBV3-2), the J gene TRBJ2-1; D possibly corresponds to TRBD2 (7 bases). Per germline, CDR1 LGHDT and CDR2 YNNKEL (reference sequence). The CDR3 covers 16 residues. The V end lost 1 base, the J end lost 8 bases, and 18 bases lay between the germline ends. The CDR3 protein is CASSQGNSGGWDEQFF. The CDR3 bases are TGTGCCAGCAGCCAAGGAAATTCGGGGGGCTGGGATGAGCAGTTCTTC.

This CDR3 is CASSERQVLTQYF. The DNA for the CDR3 is TGTGCCAGCAGTGAAAGACAGGTTTTAACCCAGTACTTC. This chain joins TRBV2 and TRBJ2-5; the D gene is possibly TRBD1 (6 bases). Looked up from germline, CDR1 is SNHLY and CDR2 is FYNNEI. V gave up 2 bases and J gave up 8 bases, with 12 bases separating them. The length of the CDR3 is 13 residues.

The CDR3, as DNA: TGTGCCAGCAGCCTCCCCAGGGGAAAGCAGTACTTC. It codes for CASSLPRGKQYF. The rearrangement joins TRBV13 to TRBJ2-7; possibly TRBD1 for D (6 bases). The germline gives CDR1 PRHDT, CDR2 FYEKMQ (reference sequence). Deletions cut 5 bases from V and 8 bases from J, with 13 bases between. This CDR3 has 12 residues. The full variable domain, with the rest looked up from reference TRBV13 and TRBJ2-7, is AAGVIQSPRHLIKEKRETATLKCYPIPRHDTVYWYQQGPGQDPQFLISFYEKMQSDKGSIPDRFSAQQFSDYHSELNMSSLELGDSALYFCASSLPRGKQYFGPGTRLTVT.

V is TRBV28 and J is TRBJ1-1; D is unresolved. CDR1 is MDHEN and CDR2 is SYDVKM in the germline V gene. V was cut by 5 bases and J by 1 base, with 8 bases left in between. The CDR3 extends over 13 amino acids. The CDR3 is CASSPTTNTEAFF. For the CDR3, the DNA is TGTGCCAGCAGTCCCACTACGAACACTGAAGCTTTCTTT. The full variable domain, rest sourced from reference TRBV28 and TRBJ1-1, is DVKVTQSSRYLVKRTGEKVFLECVQDMDHENMFWYRQDPGLGLRLIYFSYDVKMKEKGDIPEGYSVSREKKERFSLILESASTNQTSMYLCASSPTTNTEAFFGQGTRLTVV.

The rearrangement joins TRBV3-1 (or the pseudogene TRBV3-2) to TRBJ1-6; no reliable D call. The CDR3 loop spans 14 amino acids. Trimming left V 6 bases short and J 0 bases short, with 6 bases between. In germline, CDR1 is LGHDT, CDR2 YNNKEL (reference sequence). The CDR3: CASSANSYNSPLHF. In DNA form, the CDR3 reads TGTGCCAGCAGTGCAAACTCCTATAATTCACCCCTCCACTTT.

The genes are TRBV5-1 and TRBJ2-7; D is unresolved. The V end was cut by 0 bases, the J end by 3 bases, with 13 bases between. The CDR3 spans 15 residues. Germline CDR1 and CDR2: SGHRS and YFSETQ. The DNA for the CDR3 is TGCGCCAGCAGCTTGGCTGACGTCCTGGGCTACGAGCAGTACTTC. Amino acid sequence: CASSLADVLGYEQYF.

The V call is TRBV3-1 (or the pseudogene TRBV3-2), the J call TRBJ1-6; D unresolved. Germline V gives CDR1 LGHDT, CDR2 YNNKEL (reference sequence). The CDR3 extends over 14 amino acids. The ends were cut back, 4 bases at V and 5 bases at J, with 9 bases in the middle. CDR3: CASSRGSDNSPLHF. The CDR3 DNA follows: TGTGCCAGCAGCCGCGGGTCAGATAATTCACCCCTCCACTTT.

This chain links TRBV15 with TRBJ2-7; 9 bases are shared with TRBD2. The J segment lost 6 bases and the V segment lost 5 bases, leaving 14 bases of the junction unmatched. Looked up from germline, CDR1 is LNHNV and CDR2 is YYDKDF (reference sequence). The CDR3 covers 16 residues. The CDR3 spells CATSWGPLAGPVEQYF. CDR3 bases: TGTGCCACCAGCTGGGGTCCGCTAGCGGGGCCCGTCGAGCAGTACTTC.

The chain links TRBV2 to TRBJ1-2; 8 positions match TRBD1. The V and J ends lost 2 bases and 0 bases, in that order; junction bases with no gene match: 8. The germline V gene encodes CDR1 SNHLY and CDR2 FYNNEI. The length of the CDR3 is 17 residues. The CDR3 loop is CASSEWGTGRPNYGYTF. As DNA, the CDR3 is TGTGCCAGCAGTGAATGGGGGACAGGCCGGCCTAACTATGGCTACACCTTC.

The chain combines TRBV27 with TRBJ2-7; 11 bases match TRBD2. Germline trimming cut 4 bases from V and 7 bases from J; bases unmatched to any gene: 9. Germline CDR1 MNHEY, CDR2 SMNVEV (reference sequence). This CDR3 region has 15 residues. The CDR3 loop is CASSSPGLAVWEQYF. In DNA, the CDR3 is TGTGCCAGCAGTTCGCCGGGACTAGCGGTTTGGGAGCAGTACTTC.

V gene TRBV13 combines with J gene TRBJ1-1; D gene ambiguous. V was cut by 3 bases and J by 1 base, with 6 bases left in between. Germline lookup yields CDR1 PRHDT and CDR2 FYEKMQ (reference sequence). The CDR3 totals 13 residues. CDR3 residues: CASSFHGNTEAFF. CDR3 DNA: TGTGCCAGCAGCTTTCACGGGAACACTGAAGCTTTCTTT.